This is a list of T cell receptor beta chains from one sample in a study of monozygotic twins with inflammatory bowel disease. No DNA is given; TCRdb re-called the 5' RACE reads and lists each CDR3 protein once. With a few hundred thousand distinct CDR3 sequences in the sample, the ten largest clones hold about 2.5%. Source material: blood. The receptors derive from a human donor with ulcerative colitis or Crohn's disease, or a healthy co-twin of an affected twin (not recorded which). CDR3s include the opening cysteine and the closing phenylalanine or tryptophan.

>TRBJ2-7|TRBV12-5|15
CASGLVWDRVHEQYF
>TRBJ1-4|TRBV5-1|16
CASSKGQGLRVEKLFF
>TRBJ2-2|TRBV4-3|13
CASSQYGAGELFF
>TRBJ2-5|TRBV24-1|14
CATSEPGAQETQYF
>TRBJ2-7|TRBV5-1|16
CASSLGQGSVNYEQYF
>TRBJ2-7|TRBV24-1|12
CATRGTSYEQYF
>TRBJ2-5|TRBV5-1|14
CASSYSRVGETQYF
>TRBJ2-7|TRBV3-1|15
CASSQAAGRSDEQYF
>TRBJ2-7|TRBV6-5|14
CASSWDRGSNEQYF
>TRBJ2-7|TRBV10-3|13
CAISEAGSIEQYF
>TRBJ1-1|TRBV15|12
CATSRDRFWAFF
>TRBJ1-1|TRBV10-3|17
CAISDPRTGESVTEAFF
>TRBJ2-1|TRBV11-2|18
CASSLNLGRQGKNNEQFF
>TRBJ2-1|TRBV6-2/TRBV6-3|16
CASSRLAASSYNEQFF
>TRBJ1-5|TRBV7-2|15
CASSLGDGSNQPQHF
>TRBJ2-1|TRBV7-2|16
CASSLVFWTGSNEQFF
>TRBJ1-5|TRBV5-6|13
CVSSLSRDQPQHF
>TRBJ1-2|TRBV20-1|11
CSATGHYGYTF
>TRBJ2-5|TRBV5-6|13
CASSFTREQGIYF
>TRBJ2-3|TRBV2|11
CASRRTGKKYF
>TRBJ2-7|TRBV4-2|12
CASSQEGYEQYF
>TRBJ1-5|TRBV6-2/TRBV6-3|16
CASSPPTGGYNQPQHF
>TRBJ1-2|TRBV7-2|13
CASSSRTDYGYTF
>TRBJ1-6|TRBV7-9|15
CASSLSSGGNSPLHF
>TRBJ2-7|TRBV5-1|15
CASSGSGQTSYEQYF
>TRBJ2-2|TRBV5-6|16
CASSSGTFANTGELFF
>TRBJ2-2|TRBV29-1|14
CSAAREGATGELFF
>TRBJ1-6|TRBV18|17
CASSPSGDRGPNSPLHF
>TRBJ1-1|TRBV7-8|15
CASSSPRGWNTEAFF
>TRBJ2-3|TRBV7-3|16
CASSSGTSGFSDTQYF
>TRBJ1-1|TRBV6-2/TRBV6-3|14
CASSYETANTEAFF
>TRBJ1-2|TRBV20-1|14
CSAQPGQGIYGYTF
>TRBJ2-4|TRBV20-1|13
CSARDLAKNIQYF
>TRBJ2-1|TRBV4-3|16
CASSQDPTVSYNEQFF
>TRBJ2-7|TRBV20-1|14
CSARDTGYGHEQYF
>TRBJ2-3|TRBV5-1|11
CASSLADTQYF
>TRBJ2-2|TRBV6-2/TRBV6-3|14
CASTSLPDTGELFF
>TRBJ2-7|TRBV30|12
CAASNKEWEQYF
>TRBJ2-7|TRBV4-1|13
CASSRGTGYEQYF
>TRBJ1-1|TRBV7-9|14
CASSLVLVNTEAFF
>TRBJ2-5|TRBV18|14
CASSPRQAEETQYF
>TRBJ2-1|TRBV3-1|14
CASRRGTAYNEQFF
>TRBJ2-2|TRBV7-6|16
CASSSEGRANTGELFF
>TRBJ1-5|TRBV4-1|15
CASSQDVRGVQPQHF
>TRBJ1-2|TRBV4-1|15
CASSQDDLINYGYTF
>TRBJ2-3|TRBV5-8|18
CASSAGALAGGLTDTQYF
>TRBJ2-7|TRBV20-1|12
CSAGGRDRGLYF
>TRBJ2-1|TRBV6-1|17
CASSEIITGVYNNEQFF
>TRBJ2-3|TRBV30|15
CAWSTGLGLTDTQYF
>TRBJ2-3|TRBV6-2/TRBV6-3|16
CASSYDATSGPDTQYF
>TRBJ1-1|TRBV6-2/TRBV6-3|13
CASSLNRVSEAFF
>TRBJ2-2|TRBV7-6|16
CASSGRQGKNTGELFF
>TRBJ2-2|TRBV7-2|16
CASSLEGAVNTGELFF
>TRBJ2-4|TRBV12-3/TRBV12-4|16
CASSLGQGIAKNIQYF
>TRBJ1-4|TRBV20-1|14
CSARVAGANEKLFF
>TRBJ2-3|TRBV11-1|13
CASSYPSTDTQYF
>TRBJ2-3|TRBV2|15
CASSPGQGYTDTQYF